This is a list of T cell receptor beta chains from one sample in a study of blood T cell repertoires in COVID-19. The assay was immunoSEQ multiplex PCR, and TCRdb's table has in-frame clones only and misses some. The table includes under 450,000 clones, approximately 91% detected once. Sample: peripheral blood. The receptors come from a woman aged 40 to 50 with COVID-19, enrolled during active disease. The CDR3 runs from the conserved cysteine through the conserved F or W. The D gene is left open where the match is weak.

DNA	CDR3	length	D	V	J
TGTGCCAGCAGTTTGGACAGGGGAGGGGGTAATTCACCCCTCCACTTT	CASSLDRGGGNSPLHF	16	TRBD1	TRBV27	TRBJ1-6
TGCAGTGCTAGTTCACTAGCGGGAGTAAGGGACAATGAGCAGTTCTTC	CSASSLAGVRDNEQFF	16	TRBD2	TRBV20-1	TRBJ2-1
TGTGCCAGCAGCTTGTTCGCGTCTAGCGGGAGGGCCCTTGAGCAGTTCTTC	CASSLFASSGRALEQFF	17	TRBD2	TRBV5-4	TRBJ2-1
TGTGCCAGCAGCTTAGTTCAGACTAATGAAAAACTGTTTTTT	CASSLVQTNEKLFF	14	NA	TRBV7-9	TRBJ1-4
TGTGCCAGCAGTTGGGGCAGCTCCTATGGCTACACCTTC	CASSWGSSYGYTF	13	NA	TRBV6-2/TRBV6-3	TRBJ1-2
TGTGCCAGCAGCTTGGGGACAGTACCCATGAACACTGAAGCTTTCTTT	CASSLGTVPMNTEAFF	16	NA	TRBV5-8	TRBJ1-1
TGTGCCAGCGACTGGAGGGCAGGAAACACCATATATTTT	CASDWRAGNTIYF	13	NA	TRBV12-3/TRBV12-4	TRBJ1-3
TGTGCCAGCAGTTTGGCCCCAAATTCACCCCTCCACTTT	CASSLAPNSPLHF	13	NA	TRBV7-3	TRBJ1-6
TGTGCCAGCAGCTCCCGGGGGGGCCTAAACTACGAGCAGTACTTC	CASSSRGGLNYEQYF	15	TRBD2	TRBV7-2	TRBJ2-7
TGTGCCAGCAGTTTAGGGACAGGGCTCAATCAGCCCCAGCATTTT	CASSLGTGLNQPQHF	15	TRBD1	TRBV28	TRBJ1-5
TGTGCCAGCAGTTCTAGACTAGCGGGAGGGCAAGAGACCCAGTACTTC	CASSSRLAGGQETQYF	16	TRBD2	TRBV6-2/TRBV6-3	TRBJ2-5
TGTGCCAGCAGTGAACCAGGGGGTGGAGGCTATGGCTACACCTTC	CASSEPGGGGYGYTF	15	TRBD1	TRBV25-1	TRBJ1-2
TGTGCCAGCAGTCACTCGAGCACAGATACGCAGTATTTT	CASSHSSTDTQYF	13	NA	TRBV7-9	TRBJ2-3
TGCGCCAGCAGCTTTCCTAGCGGGGGGAACACCGGGGAGCTGTTTTTT	CASSFPSGGNTGELFF	16	TRBD2	TRBV5-1	TRBJ2-2
TGTGCCAGTAGTCCAAGGCGGCCTATGAACACCGGGGAGCTGTTTTTT	CASSPRRPMNTGELFF	16	NA	TRBV19	TRBJ2-2
TGTGCCAGCAGCCCCGCGATCTGGTATGATCAGCCCCAGCATTTT	CASSPAIWYDQPQHF	15	NA	TRBV7-8	TRBJ1-5